The present T cell receptor beta chain was sequenced within a study of molecular identifiers for immune sequencing clone quantification. Study results and limitations: Over 99% of effector molecules, but under 1% in naive cells, were held by clones with more than 20 RNA copies.

Germline V gene data show CDR1 as MNHEY and CDR2 as SVGEGT. The CDR3 totals 14 residues. V was clipped by 0 bases and J by 7 bases, with 9 bases between them. As concerns this clonotype: The antigen remains undetermined.

TCRdb itself ran the PCR reads through MiXCR, one entry per CDR3 protein. This table holds about 100,000 distinct CDR3 sequences, approximately 40% found once. Sample: naive CD8+ T cells from blood, with Jurkat cell RNA spiked in. Specified subset: FACS-sorted CD8+CD4-CCR7+CD45RA+ naive T cells. The chain uses TRBV6-2 or TRBV6-3 and TRBJ1-4; no reliable D call. The sequence came from a human donor in good health. Some libraries in this study had Jurkat cell RNA spiked in. The CDR3 DNA reads as TGTGCCAGCAGTTACTCGGGAATCGGTGAAAAACTGTTTTTT. Its protein is CASSYSGIGEKLFF.